This T cell receptor (beta chain) stems from a study of shared clonotypes between healthy human individuals. Study-level findings and limits: Read depth was anticipated to influence clonotype sharing among donors.

As regards this clone: Its antigen is as yet unknown. Other DNA sequences of this sample code for an identical CDR3.

The germline gives CDR1 GTSNPN, CDR2 SVGIG (reference sequence). The CDR3 covers 16 residues. The V and J ends lost 0 bases and 0 bases respectively, with 12 bases between them. Each PCR replicate from the sorted subsets contained 150 to 200 ng DNA, which is some 32,000 T cell genomes. This table comes from immunoSEQ multiplex PCR, and its TCRdb copy is limited to in-frame clones, with some not included. The sample carries about 2.4 million clones, more than 80% recorded once. The investigators split CD4+ cells into a CD45RA+ naive subset and a CD45RA-negative memory subset. Input material: naive CD4+ T cells sorted from blood. Subset indicated: CD45RA+ positively selected. The clonotype was recovered from a man younger than 35 in good health. The V gene is TRBV30, the J gene TRBJ1-3; D call uncertain. For the CDR3, the DNA is TGTGCCTGGAGTGTAGGGCGGACGAGCTCTGGAAACACCATATATTTT. This sequence encodes CAWSVGRTSSGNTIYF.